This T cell receptor (beta chain) was obtained from a study of a mutant IDH1 vaccine in newly diagnosed glioma. Background on the study: Vaccination started 4-6 weeks after radiotherapy alone, or with temozolomide cycles. Previous treatment comprised radiotherapy, temozolomide, or both, mostly both.

A note on this clone: Its specificity is unknown.

There are 13 residues in the CDR3. V lost 4 bases, J lost 7 bases, and 11 bases lay in between. CDR1 SGHVS and CDR2 FQNEAQ come from the germline V gene. Some clones are missing from TCRdb's copy, which holds only in-frame ones; the method was immunoSEQ multiplex PCR. The sample holds 30,000 or so clones, about four fifths seen once. As for time point: week 35, safety follow-up. Each dose delivered 300 ug of mutant IDH1 20-mer peptide subcutaneously with imiquimod. There were eight vaccinations for patients, given in weeks 1, 3, 5, 7, 11, 15, 19 and 23. The specimen was PBMCs, collected from a glioma patient whose treatment included an IDH1 peptide vaccine. The origin of this receptor is a man between 40 and 49 years old with glioma. Some clones in this sample may be carry-over from other donors' samples. The chain combines TRBV7-8 with TRBJ1-5, with a possible D match to TRBD1 (5 bases). This CDR3 reads CASSYDWDQPQHF. Here the CDR3 DNA reads TGTGCCAGCAGCTACGACTGGGACCAGCCCCAGCATTTT.